One T cell receptor (beta chain) is described in this entry. It lacks a known antigen. Per-nucleotide qualities are absent, and no much larger clonotype sits a single base away. The germline V gene provides CDR1 SGHAT and CDR2 FQNNGV. Including cysteine and phenylalanine, the CDR3 has 16 amino acids. The CDR3 DNA has 48 bases and is translated from base 1. Trimming takes 5 bases from V and 1 base from J, and the germline ends sit 16 bases apart. The data were obtained in a study of blood T cell repertoires in COVID-19 (dated by TCRdb to between 2020 and 2021). General notes on the study: Collaborator samples came from the United States, Italy and Spain and covered acute and convalescent phases of COVID-19. The repertoires were released in a freely available public database intended as a resource for research on the immune response to SARS-CoV-2. Deeply sampled blood TCRbeta repertoires from subjects exposed to, actively infected with, or recovered from COVID-19 were included in the dataset. The samples were drawn from the first 160 participants of the ongoing ImmuneRACE study and from 1,254 subjects provided by 6 global collaborators. Nearly every sample came with metadata listing a de-identified subject ID, COVID-19 status, age in years and sex. The prospective study material was composed of cDNA or gDNA derived from T cells, B-cell-depleted T cells, or PBMCs. Where HLA class I and class II types were available, the types were taken from metadata supplied by the sample provider, not from assay-based typing. Paper-wide results and their limitations: The amount of clinical and demographic metadata varied by source and participant and was provided uncurated.

TCRbeta CDR3 regions were amplified from genomic DNA by means of the immunoSEQ Assay, a bias-controlled multiplex PCR. The original pipeline was this. The number of nucleated cells in each sample was estimated by amplification of reference gene primers within the assay. Sequence reads were collapsed and filtered to measure the absolute abundance of every unique TCRbeta CDR3 rearrangement. For each sample, productive Simpson clonality was calculated as the square root of Simpson's diversity index over productive rearrangements. The immuneACCESS repertoire file appears here via TCRdb, limited to in-frame rearrangements. These files lack a portion of the clones; in checked studies, under half of the deficit traces to unresolved V genes, and the cause of the others is not known. V, J and clone size were drawn from that table, and D and trimming were deduced from the DNA. The sample contains around 40,000 clones, roughly 90% of them found a single time. The ten largest clones add up to roughly 13% of the sample.

Each collaborating institution followed its own protocols to collect whole blood in K2EDTA tubes. For TCRbeta analysis, collaborators shipped samples as frozen whole blood, isolated PBMCs, or DNA extracted from either of those sample types. The V and J genes are TRBV11-2 and TRBJ2-3; no D segment can be confidently identified. What was sequenced was peripheral blood. The TCR originated in a human donor in a cohort sampled during active COVID-19. The DNA is TGTGCCAGCAGCCCCCCCCGAGCTGCGGGCACAGATACGCAGTATTTT. This is translated as CASSPPRAAGTDTQYF.